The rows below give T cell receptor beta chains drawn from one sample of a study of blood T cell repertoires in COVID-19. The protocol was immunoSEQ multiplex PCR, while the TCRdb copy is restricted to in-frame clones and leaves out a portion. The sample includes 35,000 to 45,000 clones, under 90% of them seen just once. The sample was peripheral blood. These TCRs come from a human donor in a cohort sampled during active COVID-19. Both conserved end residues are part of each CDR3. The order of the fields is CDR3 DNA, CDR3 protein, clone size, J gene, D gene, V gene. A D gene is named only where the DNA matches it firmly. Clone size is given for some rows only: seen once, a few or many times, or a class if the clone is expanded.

DNA: TGTGCCAGCAGTTGGGGCGGCTGGGAGCAGTACTTC; CDR3: CASSWGGWEQYF; size: NA; J: TRBJ2-7; D: NA; V: TRBV12-3/TRBV12-4
DNA: TGTGCCAGCATCAATCAGGGGGTCACTGAAGCTTTCTTT; CDR3: CASINQGVTEAFF; size: NA; J: TRBJ1-1; D: TRBD1; V: TRBV3-1/TRBV3-2
DNA: TGTGCCAGCAGTCCCCGGGACAGCTACGAGCAGTACTTC; CDR3: CASSPRDSYEQYF; size: NA; J: TRBJ2-7; D: TRBD1; V: TRBV6-5
DNA: TGTGCCAGCAAGGGGGGGTACACTGAAGCTTTCTTT; CDR3: CASKGGYTEAFF; size: NA; J: TRBJ1-1; D: NA; V: TRBV5-6
DNA: TGCGCCAGCAGTGAGCCTCGGACAGGTCCCATGAACACTGAAGCTTTCTTT; CDR3: CASSEPRTGPMNTEAFF; size: NA; J: TRBJ1-1; D: TRBD1; V: TRBV10-2
DNA: TGTGCCACCAGTGACACGGGGGTAAATTCACCCCTCCACTTT; CDR3: CATSDTGVNSPLHF; size: NA; J: TRBJ1-6; D: NA; V: TRBV24-1
DNA: TGTGCCAGCAGTCCAGACGGGGGCTCTGGAAACACCATATATTTT; CDR3: CASSPDGGSGNTIYF; size: NA; J: TRBJ1-3; D: NA; V: TRBV7-8
DNA: TGTGCCAGCAGGTTAAGAGGGCAAGAGACCCAGTACTTC; CDR3: CASRLRGQETQYF; size: NA; J: TRBJ2-5; D: NA; V: TRBV7-9
DNA: TGCAGCGTTGTGGATCGGGAGGGATCCTCTCGGGGCTACACCTTC; CDR3: CSVVDREGSSRGYTF; size: once; J: TRBJ1-2; D: NA; V: TRBV29-1
DNA: TGTGCCAGCAAAGACAGGGACTACACCGGGGAGCTGTTTTTT; CDR3: CASKDRDYTGELFF; size: NA; J: TRBJ2-2; D: NA; V: TRBV2
DNA: TGTGCCATCAGTGAGTCAACGGGGAGCAATCAGCCCCAGCATTTT; CDR3: CAISESTGSNQPQHF; size: NA; J: TRBJ1-5; D: NA; V: TRBV10-3
DNA: TGCGCCAGCAGCCAAGATGCCGGAGGCTCCTACGAGCAGTACTTC; CDR3: CASSQDAGGSYEQYF; size: NA; J: TRBJ2-7; D: NA; V: TRBV4-3
DNA: TGTGCCAGCAGCTTAAGGATGGGGCAGGGAGGAACCGGGGAGCTGTTTTTT; CDR3: CASSLRMGQGGTGELFF; size: NA; J: TRBJ2-2; D: NA; V: TRBV11-2
DNA: TGTGCCAGCAGCCATGTTACAGGGGGAACTGAAGCTTTCTTT; CDR3: CASSHVTGGTEAFF; size: few; J: TRBJ1-1; D: TRBD1; V: TRBV7-8
DNA: TGTGCCAGCAGCGGGGGGACAGTGATATCCTGGGGCACTGAAGCTTTCTTT; CDR3: CASSGGTVISWGTEAFF; size: NA; J: TRBJ1-1; D: TRBD1; V: TRBV5-4
DNA: TGCGCCAGCAGCCAAGGTCGGGGACAGGGGGTTCATGGCTACACCTTC; CDR3: CASSQGRGQGVHGYTF; size: NA; J: TRBJ1-2; D: TRBD1; V: TRBV4-3
DNA: TGTGCCAGCAGCCAAGTAGCGGGGGGGTACGAGCAGTACTTC; CDR3: CASSQVAGGYEQYF; size: NA; J: TRBJ2-7; D: TRBD2; V: TRBV4-2
DNA: TGTGCCAGCAGCTTTCCCGGGACAGTTTCCTACGAGCAGTACTTC; CDR3: CASSFPGTVSYEQYF; size: NA; J: TRBJ2-7; D: TRBD1; V: TRBV5-6
DNA: TGTGCCACCAGTGATGGGGCGGGGGGTAGAGAGCAGTTCTTC; CDR3: CATSDGAGGREQFF; size: NA; J: TRBJ2-1; D: TRBD2; V: TRBV24-1
DNA: TGTGCCAGCTCAACCGGGACAGGGCGGGATCAGCCCCAGCATTTT; CDR3: CASSTGTGRDQPQHF; size: NA; J: TRBJ1-5; D: TRBD1; V: TRBV18
DNA: TGCGCCAGCAGCTTGGGTCCAGGGGATGCGCTTGGCTACACCTTC; CDR3: CASSLGPGDALGYTF; size: NA; J: TRBJ1-2; D: NA; V: TRBV5-1
DNA: TGTGCCAGCAGTTACGGGACACCGAACACTGAAGCTTTCTTT; CDR3: CASSYGTPNTEAFF; size: NA; J: TRBJ1-1; D: NA; V: TRBV6-5
DNA: TGTGCCAGCAGCGCCCGGGACAGGACTACCTACGAGCAGTACTTC; CDR3: CASSARDRTTYEQYF; size: few; J: TRBJ2-7; D: TRBD1; V: TRBV7-9
DNA: TGTGCCAGCAGCCAAGGTCACAGGGGGAACACTGAAGCTTTCTTT; CDR3: CASSQGHRGNTEAFF; size: NA; J: TRBJ1-1; D: TRBD1; V: TRBV14
DNA: TGCGCCAGCAGCCAAGATCATCAGGGGGGCTATGGCTACACCTTC; CDR3: CASSQDHQGGYGYTF; size: NA; J: TRBJ1-2; D: TRBD1; V: TRBV4-3
DNA: TGCGCCAGCAGTCCACTAGTGGCTCCCGATCGGCAGCCCCAGCATTTT; CDR3: CASSPLVAPDRQPQHF; size: NA; J: TRBJ1-5; D: NA; V: TRBV23-1
DNA: TGTGCCAGTAGTATCGGTCAGGGGACTGAAGCTTTCTTT; CDR3: CASSIGQGTEAFF; size: NA; J: TRBJ1-1; D: NA; V: TRBV19
DNA: TGCGCCAGCAGCTTTGAGGACAAAGTCTACGAGCAGTACTTC; CDR3: CASSFEDKVYEQYF; size: NA; J: TRBJ2-7; D: NA; V: TRBV5-1
DNA: TGTGCCAGCAGCCAGGCGGGACAGGCCGGCTACACCTTC; CDR3: CASSQAGQAGYTF; size: NA; J: TRBJ1-2; D: TRBD1; V: TRBV4-2
DNA: TGTGCCAGTAGTATCAACAGGGTAGGGACTGAAGCTTTCTTT; CDR3: CASSINRVGTEAFF; size: NA; J: TRBJ1-1; D: NA; V: TRBV19
DNA: TGTGCCAGCAGTGAAGCGCAGGGGGCCGGCACTGAAGCTTTCTTT; CDR3: CASSEAQGAGTEAFF; size: NA; J: TRBJ1-1; D: TRBD1; V: TRBV6-1
DNA: TGCGCCAGCGGACATTCAATGGGTAATTCACCCCTCCACTTT; CDR3: CASGHSMGNSPLHF; size: NA; J: TRBJ1-6; D: NA; V: TRBV5-1
DNA: TGTGCCAGCAGTTACGCGGGACAGGGGCCCTCACCCCTCCACTTT; CDR3: CASSYAGQGPSPLHF; size: medium-sized; J: TRBJ1-6; D: TRBD1; V: TRBV6-2/TRBV6-3
DNA: TGTGCCACCACCGGGACAGAGAATGAAAAACTGTTTTTT; CDR3: CATTGTENEKLFF; size: NA; J: TRBJ1-4; D: TRBD1; V: TRBV2
DNA: TGTGCCAGCACTGAACCCACAGGGGTAACTGAAGCTTTCTTT; CDR3: CASTEPTGVTEAFF; size: NA; J: TRBJ1-1; D: TRBD1; V: TRBV6-1
DNA: TGCGCCAGCAGCCAAGATGGGGCAGTGGCGGGAAACGCTGAAGCTTTCTTT; CDR3: CASSQDGAVAGNAEAFF; size: NA; J: TRBJ1-1; D: NA; V: TRBV4-3
DNA: TGTGCCAGCAGCTTAGATTCCAGGGCCCGGTCACCCCTCCACTTT; CDR3: CASSLDSRARSPLHF; size: once; J: TRBJ1-6; D: NA; V: TRBV7-2
DNA: TGCAGCGTTGAGGGGCTCGACACCATATATTTT; CDR3: CSVEGLDTIYF; size: NA; J: TRBJ1-3; D: NA; V: TRBV29-1
DNA: TGTGCCAGCAGCTTTGACCCTGCGGGCTATGGCTACACCTTC; CDR3: CASSFDPAGYGYTF; size: NA; J: TRBJ1-2; D: NA; V: TRBV5-4
DNA: TGTGCCAGCATCCGCGACGCTTCCCTAGTCGCTGGCTACACCTTC; CDR3: CASIRDASLVAGYTF; size: NA; J: TRBJ1-2; D: NA; V: TRBV7-2
DNA: TGTGCCAGCAGCCTACAGGGTTCGAACACTGAAGCTTTCTTT; CDR3: CASSLQGSNTEAFF; size: once; J: TRBJ1-1; D: NA; V: TRBV5-4
DNA: TGTGCCAGCAGGGAGGACAGAGACACTGAAGCTTTCTTT; CDR3: CASREDRDTEAFF; size: few; J: TRBJ1-1; D: NA; V: TRBV2
DNA: TGTGCCAGCAGCCCCGGGCCGGGACAGAGCTCCTACGAGCAGTACTTC; CDR3: CASSPGPGQSSYEQYF; size: NA; J: TRBJ2-7; D: TRBD1; V: TRBV9
DNA: TGTGCCAGCAGGGACCCAGGACAAACAGATACGCAGTATTTT; CDR3: CASRDPGQTDTQYF; size: NA; J: TRBJ2-3; D: NA; V: TRBV25-1
DNA: TGTGCCAGCTCGGAAAGAGGGATAGGCGACGAGCAGTACTTC; CDR3: CASSERGIGDEQYF; size: NA; J: TRBJ2-7; D: NA; V: TRBV18
DNA: TGCGCCAGCAGCCCCACCCTACAGCCGGCCAGCCCATGGCAGCCCCAGCATTTT; CDR3: CASSPTLQPASPWQPQHF; size: NA; J: TRBJ1-5; D: NA; V: TRBV4-1
DNA: TGTGCCAGCAGCTCAAGTAGGGGGGGCCGTGATAACTACGAGCAGTACTTC; CDR3: CASSSSRGGRDNYEQYF; size: NA; J: TRBJ2-7; D: NA; V: TRBV11-2
DNA: TGTGCCAGCAGCTTGGCAGGGGGAAGCTCCTACGAGCAGTACTTC; CDR3: CASSLAGGSSYEQYF; size: NA; J: TRBJ2-7; D: TRBD1; V: TRBV5-4
DNA: TGTGCCAGCAGCTTAGGAGGTATGGCTTACGAGCAGTACTTC; CDR3: CASSLGGMAYEQYF; size: NA; J: TRBJ2-7; D: NA; V: TRBV7-8
DNA: TGTGCCAGCCCCCCGGCCAGGGCGTCCTACGAGCAGTACTTC; CDR3: CASPPARASYEQYF; size: NA; J: TRBJ2-7; D: NA; V: TRBV21-1
DNA: TGCAGCTCCGGGGACTCCTACAATGAGCAGTTCTTC; CDR3: CSSGDSYNEQFF; size: NA; J: TRBJ2-1; D: NA; V: TRBV29-1
DNA: TGCGCCAGCAGCTTGAGGGGTGAGACCCAGTACTTC; CDR3: CASSLRGETQYF; size: NA; J: TRBJ2-5; D: NA; V: TRBV5-1